Below, 32 T cell receptor beta chains from the same sample are listed, as sequenced in a study of blood T cell repertoires in COVID-19. Assay used: immunoSEQ multiplex PCR; TCRdb lists only in-frame clones, some missing. Altogether 100,000 to 150,000 clones are present, approximately 74% being singletons, with the ten largest covering more than 5.5%. Sequenced input: peripheral blood. These receptors originate from a man aged 55 to 70 with acute or convalescent COVID-19.

The chain links TRBV9 to TRBJ2-1, with TRBD2 as a possible D gene (5 bases). CDR3 length: 17 residues. Trimming removed 1 base from V and 0 bases from J, with 14 bases in between. CDR1 is SGDLS, CDR2 YYNGEE, per germline. CDR3 nucleotides: TGTGCCAGCAGCGTATCTGCGGGCCAAAGCTCCTACAATGAGCAGTTCTTC. Its protein product is CASSVSAGQSSYNEQFF.

The chain employs TRBV14 and TRBJ2-7; D gene ambiguous. Trimming cost V 4 bases and J 4 bases, with 8 bases left between them. Germline V gene data show CDR1 as SGHDN and CDR2 as FVKESK. The CDR3 has 12 residues. The chain's CDR3 is CASSPSFYEQYF. The CDR3, as DNA: TGTGCCAGCAGCCCCTCCTTTTACGAGCAGTACTTC.

This clone showed up just once. V and J are TRBV12-3 or TRBV12-4 and TRBJ1-2; D gene unclear. Deletions cut 7 bases from V and 4 bases from J, with 13 bases between. The CDR3 is made up of 13 amino acids. The CDR3 here is CASMYGSSYGYTF. The CDR3, as DNA: TGTGCCAGCATGTACGGGTCATCCTATGGCTACACCTTC.

The chain is built from TRBV4-1 and TRBJ2-7; TRBD2 matches at 8 bases. The CDR3 contains 17 residues. Germline-derived CDR1 and CDR2 are MGHRA and YSYEKL. The V and J ends lost 0 bases and 6 bases, in that order; junction bases with no gene match: 13. In DNA form, the CDR3 reads TGCGCCAGCAGCCAAGATGTACCGGGACTAGTTTCTCGCGAGCAGTACTTC. It yields the protein CASSQDVPGLVSREQYF.

The chain recombines TRBV6-5 with TRBJ2-7; 8 bases map to TRBD2. V was clipped by 10 bases and J by 3 bases; unmatched bases: 11. Germline values: CDR1 MNHEY, CDR2 SVGAGI. This CDR3 spans 14 amino acids. The CDR3 loop reads CAIARAGGYYEQYF. In nucleotides, the CDR3 is TGTGCCATCGCCCGGGCGGGAGGTTACTACGAGCAGTACTTC.

The chain recombines TRBV5-1 with TRBJ2-1; 12 bases are a match to TRBD1. V was pared by 4 bases and J by 6 bases, with 5 bases of the junction left unmatched. The CDR3 is made up of 15 amino acids. Germline V gives CDR1 SGHRS, CDR2 YFSETQ. CDR3 in amino acids: CASSPEGQGANEQFF. CDR3 nucleotide sequence: TGCGCCAGCAGCCCGGAGGGACAGGGGGCCAATGAGCAGTTCTTC.

The gene calls are TRBV11-3 and TRBJ1-1; perhaps TRBD1 as D (6 bases). V dropped 4 bases and J dropped 11 bases, with 11 bases sitting between them. The V gene's germline CDR1 is SGHNT and CDR2 YENEEA. The CDR3 is 11 residues long. The CDR3 DNA reads as TGTGCCAGCAGCTCGGCGGGGGCTGCTTTCTTT. This translates into CASSSAGAAFF.

This chain connects TRBV7-9 to TRBJ2-1; no clear D. V shed 4 bases and J shed 6 bases, with 16 bases lying between them. CDR3 length: 15 residues. CDR1 SEHNR and CDR2 FQNEAQ come from the germline V gene (reference sequence). The CDR3 reads CASSSAPNDFNEQFF. The CDR3 coding sequence is TGTGCCAGCAGCTCAGCCCCGAATGACTTCAATGAGCAGTTCTTC. The variable domain in full, completed from reference TRBV7-9 and TRBJ2-1, reads DTGVSQNPRHKITKRGQNVTFRCDPISEHNRLYWYRQTLGQGPEFLTYFQNEAQLEKSRLLSDRFSAERPKGSFSTLEIQRTEQGDSAMYLCASSSAPNDFNEQFFGPGTRLTVL.

The rearrangement uses TRBV2 and TRBJ1-2; tentative D call: TRBD1 (5 bases). Germline CDR1 and CDR2: SNHLY and FYNNEI. V was cut by 6 bases and J by 4 bases, with 9 bases left in between. The CDR3 length is 12 residues. The CDR3 sequence is CASRGLGYGYTF. The CDR3 DNA reads TGTGCCAGCAGGGGACTAGGCTATGGCTACACCTTC.

This clone was detected only a few times. The chain couples TRBV3-1 (or the pseudogene TRBV3-2) to TRBJ1-3; D is perhaps TRBD1 (5 bases). This CDR3 region has 15 residues. The germline gives CDR1 LGHDT, CDR2 YNNKEL (reference sequence). The V end was cut by 1 base, the J end by 2 bases, with 9 bases between. The CDR3 coding sequence is TGTGCCAGCAGCCAAGGCGGGGGAACTGGAAACACCATATATTTT. It yields the protein CASSQGGGTGNTIYF.

The chain joins TRBV7-2 to TRBJ2-1; a weak D match, TRBD2 (6 bases). Germline CDR1 SGHTA, CDR2 FQGNSA. V shed 3 bases and J shed 4 bases, with 13 bases lying between them. CDR3 length: 15 amino acids. This chain's CDR3 is CASSFSLARYNEQFF. DNA of the CDR3: TGTGCCAGCAGCTTTTCCCTAGCGAGATACAATGAGCAGTTCTTC. The full variable domain, completed using reference TRBV7-2 and TRBJ2-1, is GAGVSQSPSNKVTEKGKDVELRCDPISGHTALYWYRQSLGQGLEFLIYFQGNSAPDKSGLPSDRFSAERTGGSVSTLTIQRTQQEDSAVYLCASSFSLARYNEQFFGPGTRLTVL.

This chain links TRBV12-3 or TRBV12-4 with TRBJ1-6; perhaps TRBD1 as D (5 bases). The CDR3 consists of 13 residues. V lost 2 bases, J lost 8 bases, and 7 bases lay in between. The CDR3 DNA reads as TGTGCCAGCAGTTTACGCAGGGATTCACCCCTCCACTTT. Translating gives CASSLRRDSPLHF.

The rearrangement joins TRBV19 to TRBJ1-1, with D tentatively TRBD1 (6 bases). Trimming removed 5 bases from V and 8 bases from J, with 12 bases in between. Germline V gives CDR1 LNHDA, CDR2 SQIVND (reference sequence). The CDR3 contains 12 residues. The CDR3: CASSDRTGEAFF. The CDR3 DNA follows: TGTGCCAGTAGTGATCGCACAGGGGAAGCTTTCTTT.

The chain recombines TRBV19 with TRBJ1-1; 7 positions match TRBD1. The length of the CDR3 is 15 residues. Germline lookup yields CDR1 LNHDA and CDR2 SQIVND (reference sequence). Losses at the gene ends were 5 bases for V and 1 base for J; bases not matched to a gene: 7. In DNA, the CDR3 is TGTGCCAGTAGTCCCCACAGGGGTCAGAACACTGAAGCTTTCTTT. It is translated as CASSPHRGQNTEAFF.

In its sample, this clone was seen once. The V call is TRBV6-5, the J call TRBJ1-5; tentative D call: TRBD1 (6 bases). V was trimmed by 4 bases and J by 7 bases, leaving 14 bases between them. Germline CDR1 MNHEY, CDR2 SVGAGI. The CDR3 runs to 14 residues. The CDR3 bases are TGTGCCAGCAGTTCGGACGGCCAGGGGCAGCCCCAGCATTTT. The encoded protein is CASSSDGQGQPQHF.

The chain links TRBV6-1 to TRBJ2-5; the D gene is possibly TRBD1 (6 bases). The V end lost 8 bases, the J end lost 7 bases, and 8 bases lay between the germline ends. The CDR3 sequence is 10 residues long. Germline-derived CDR1 and CDR2 are MNHNS and SASEGT. The CDR3 bases are TGTGCCAGCGTGGGGGCGACCCAGTACTTC. Its protein product is CASVGATQYF.

The rearrangement uses TRBV5-6 and TRBJ2-6, with TRBD1 as a possible D gene (7 bases). V lost 4 bases and J lost 2, with 16 bases in between. This CDR3 contains 17 residues. The germline V gene encodes CDR1 SGHDT and CDR2 YYEEEE. The CDR3 DNA reads TGTGCCAGCAGCGCGGGACAGATGATCACTGGGGCCAACGTCCTGACTTTC. Translating it yields CASSAGQMITGANVLTF.

The J gene is TRBJ2-2, the V gene TRBV30; 8 bases are a match to TRBD2. The CDR3 is made up of 16 amino acids. From germline, CDR1 is GTSNPN and CDR2 SVGIG (reference sequence). J was trimmed by 6 bases and V by 5 bases; bases with no gene match: 14. The chain's CDR3 is CAWERWTSLKAGELFF. The CDR3 bases are TGTGCCTGGGAAAGATGGACTAGCCTCAAGGCCGGGGAGCTGTTTTTT.

The rearrangement uses TRBV10-2 and TRBJ2-1; a possible D gene is TRBD2 (5 bases). This CDR3 region has 17 residues. The germline gives CDR1 WSHSY, CDR2 SAAADI. V gave up 7 bases and J gave up 8 bases, with 27 bases separating them. CDR3 region: CASILQWAGFGSDEQFF. Written as DNA, the CDR3 is TGCGCCAGCATACTCCAATGGGCGGGCTTCGGGTCTGATGAGCAGTTCTTC.

The chain links TRBV19 to TRBJ2-1, with a tentative D call TRBD2 (5 bases). In germline, CDR1 is LNHDA, CDR2 SQIVND (reference sequence). V lost 1 base to trimming and J lost 7 bases, with 11 bases between them. The CDR3 runs to 14 residues. CDR3 coding DNA: TGTGCCAGTAGTATAGTAACGGGCGGGAATGAGCAGTTCTTC. Protein product: CASSIVTGGNEQFF.

This clone was recorded once. The chain employs TRBV4-2 and TRBJ2-1, with TRBD2 matching 13 bases. The germline V gene has CDR1 LGHNA and CDR2 YNFKEQ. There are 16 residues in the CDR3. V lost 3 bases to trimming and J lost 8 bases; unmatched junction nucleotides: 7. CDR3 DNA: TGTGCCAGCAGCCAGAACGGACTAGCGGGAGTCTATGAGCAGTTCTTC. It translates to CASSQNGLAGVYEQFF.

The rearrangement joins TRBV7-9 to TRBJ1-4, with TRBD1 as a possible D gene (6 bases). V was trimmed by 5 bases and J by 10 bases, leaving 8 bases between them. Germline V lookup: CDR1 SEHNR, CDR2 FQNEAQ (reference sequence). There are 11 residues in the CDR3. The CDR3 spells CASSQGSKLFF. CDR3 nucleotide sequence: TGTGCCAGCAGCCAGGGGTCAAAACTGTTTTTT.

The chain couples TRBV11-3 to TRBJ2-5, with 7 bases fitting TRBD2. In germline, CDR1 is SGHNT, CDR2 YENEEA. The CDR3 has 14 residues. V gave up 5 bases and J gave up 2 bases; unmatched junction bases: 5. CDR3 in DNA: TGTGCCAGCAGCCTCCGGCGGGGGCAAGAGACCCAGTACTTC. Translated: CASSLRRGQETQYF.

The V gene is TRBV15, the J gene TRBJ2-3; TRBD2 agrees at 8 bases. Germline assignment: CDR1 LNHNV and CDR2 YYDKDF (reference sequence). The CDR3 spans 16 residues. V trimming: 0 bases; J trimming: 8 bases; junction bases outside the gene matches: 10. The CDR3 protein is CATSRDLREASSTQYF. CDR3 DNA sequence: TGTGCCACCAGCAGAGATTTGCGGGAGGCTTCGAGTACGCAGTATTTT.

The genes are TRBV9 and TRBJ1-1, with D perhaps TRBD1 (6 bases). Germline-derived CDR1 and CDR2 are SGDLS and YYNGEE. V dropped 3 bases and J dropped 7 bases, with 13 bases sitting between them. The length of the CDR3 is 13 residues. CDR3 nucleotides: TGTGCCAGCAGCGGAGGACAGCACCGTGAAGCTTTCTTT. This codes for CASSGGQHREAFF.

This rearrangement joins TRBV11-2 to TRBJ2-1, with D maybe TRBD2 (6 bases). Trimming cost V 2 bases and J 2 bases, with 13 bases left between them. The CDR3 is 16 amino acids. Germline V CDR1 and CDR2: SGHAT, FQNNGV. As DNA, the CDR3 is TGTGCCAGCAGCTTATCGGGGGAGCGGGCCTACAATGAGCAGTTCTTC. It codes for CASSLSGERAYNEQFF.

The chain combines TRBV5-1 with TRBJ1-1; D is uncertain. Trimming left V 4 bases short and J 0 bases short, with 7 bases between. The CDR3 is made up of 13 amino acids. Per the germline V gene, CDR1 is SGHRS and CDR2 is YFSETQ. In nucleotides, the CDR3 is TGCGCCAGCAGCCAACAACTGAACACTGAAGCTTTCTTT. Its protein is CASSQQLNTEAFF.

The rearrangement links TRBV2 to TRBJ2-7; 9 bases align to TRBD1. Germline-derived CDR1 and CDR2 are SNHLY and FYNNEI. The CDR3 length is 15 residues. V dropped 6 bases and J dropped 6; count of bases not matched to a gene: 12. CDR3 coding DNA: TGTGCCAGCAGCGGATTGCGCGGGACAGGGAGCGAGCAGTACTTC. Translation: CASSGLRGTGSEQYF. The complete variable domain, with remaining parts taken from reference TRBV2 and TRBJ2-7, reads EPEVTQTPSHQVTQMGQEVILRCVPISNHLYFYWYRQILGQKVEFLVSFYNNEISEKSEIFDDQFSVERPDGSNFTLKIRSTKLEDSAMYFCASSGLRGTGSEQYFGPGTRLTVT.

J is TRBJ2-2 and V is TRBV14; D is undetermined. Germline V gene lookup returns CDR1 SGHDN and CDR2 FVKESK. V lost 0 bases and J lost 5, with 7 bases in between. The CDR3 consists of 14 residues. CDR3 protein: CASSQDRFTGELFF. In nucleotides, the CDR3 is TGTGCCAGCAGCCAAGATCGTTTTACCGGGGAGCTGTTTTTT.

The chain combines TRBV11-2 with TRBJ1-2, with 8 bases identical to TRBD1. CDR1 is SGHAT, CDR2 FQNNGV, per germline. CDR3 length: 12 residues. V lost 5 bases to trimming and J lost 6 bases; unmatched junction nucleotides: 2. CDR3 DNA: TGTGCCAGCAGCGTACAGGGGGATGGCTACACCTTC. Translation: CASSVQGDGYTF.

The chain carries TRBV5-1 and TRBJ2-3; 11 nucleotides align to TRBD2. The V and J ends lost 7 bases and 5 bases, in that order; junction bases with no gene match: 12. Germline CDR1 is SGHRS and CDR2 is YFSETQ. The CDR3 covers 16 residues. The chain's CDR3 is CASGSSGRRGGDTQYF. CDR3 DNA sequence: TGCGCCAGCGGTTCTAGCGGGAGGCGAGGGGGAGATACGCAGTATTTT.

The CDR3 DNA sequence: TGTGCCAGCAGTGAGGCGACACCGAATCAGCCCCAGCATTTT. Protein sequence: CASSEATPNQPQHF. V gene TRBV2 combines with J gene TRBJ1-5; D unclear. The CDR3 contains 14 residues. Germline V lookup: CDR1 SNHLY, CDR2 FYNNEI. V gave up 3 bases and J gave up 4 bases, with 10 bases separating them. Complete variable domain (other parts from reference TRBV2 and TRBJ1-5): EPEVTQTPSHQVTQMGQEVILRCVPISNHLYFYWYRQILGQKVEFLVSFYNNEISEKSEIFDDQFSVERPDGSNFTLKIRSTKLEDSAMYFCASSEATPNQPQHFGDGTRLSIL.